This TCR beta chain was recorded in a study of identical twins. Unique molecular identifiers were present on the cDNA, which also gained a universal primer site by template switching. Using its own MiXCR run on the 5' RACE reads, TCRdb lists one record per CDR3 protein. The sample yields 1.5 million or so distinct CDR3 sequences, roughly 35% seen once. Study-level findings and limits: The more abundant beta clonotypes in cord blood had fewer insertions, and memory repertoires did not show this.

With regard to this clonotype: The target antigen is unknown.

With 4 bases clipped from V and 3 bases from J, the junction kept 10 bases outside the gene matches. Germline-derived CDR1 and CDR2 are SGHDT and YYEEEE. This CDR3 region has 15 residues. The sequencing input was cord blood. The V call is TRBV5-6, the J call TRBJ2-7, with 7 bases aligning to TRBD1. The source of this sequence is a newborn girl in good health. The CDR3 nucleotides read TGTGCCAGCAGCGTCGGGATGGGACAGTTCTACGAGCAGTACTTC. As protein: CASSVGMGQFYEQYF.